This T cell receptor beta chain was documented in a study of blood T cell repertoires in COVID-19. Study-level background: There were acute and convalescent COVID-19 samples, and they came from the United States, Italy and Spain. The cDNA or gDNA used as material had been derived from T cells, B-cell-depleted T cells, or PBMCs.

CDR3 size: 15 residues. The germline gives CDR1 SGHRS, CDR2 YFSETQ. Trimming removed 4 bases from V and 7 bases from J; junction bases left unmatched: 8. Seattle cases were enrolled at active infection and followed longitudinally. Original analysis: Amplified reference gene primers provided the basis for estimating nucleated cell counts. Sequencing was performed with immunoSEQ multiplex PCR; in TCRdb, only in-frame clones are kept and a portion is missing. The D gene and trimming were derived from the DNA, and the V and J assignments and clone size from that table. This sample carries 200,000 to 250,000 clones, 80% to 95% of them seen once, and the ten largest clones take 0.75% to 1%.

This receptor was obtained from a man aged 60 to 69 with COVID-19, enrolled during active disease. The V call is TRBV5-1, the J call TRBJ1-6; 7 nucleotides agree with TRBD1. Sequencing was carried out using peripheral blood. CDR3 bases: TGCGCCAGCAGCAAGGTAGGGGACAGAAATTCACCCCTCCACTTT. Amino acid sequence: CASSKVGDRNSPLHF.